This TCR beta chain was identified in a study of T cell responses to AZD1222 COVID-19 vaccine. Study-wide background: Second-dose groups at about 4 or about 12 weeks were pooled.

Note on this clone: No antigen is known for it.

Overall study findings and caveats: At baseline, seropositivity was found in only five or six AZD1222 recipients. Spike-specific TCRs gained breadth and depth after people received two AZD1222 doses.

Produced via immunoSEQ multiplex PCR; TCRdb's table is partial and in-frame only. The repertoire holds fewer than 130,000 clones, 70% to 90% seen once, with approximately 3.5% in the top ten. Trimming cost V 0 bases and J 8 bases, with 5 bases left between them. The length of the CDR3 is 12 residues. CDR1 is SGHAT and CDR2 is FQNNGV in the germline V gene. This chain links TRBV11-2 with TRBJ2-1; D unclear. The source of this sequence is an adult in good health. Sequences were derived from peripheral blood, sampled on day 0 of AZD1222 vaccination. The CDR3 nucleotides read TGTGCCAGCAGCTTAGATCAGTATGAGCAGTTCTTC. This sequence encodes CASSLDQYEQFF.